This T cell receptor beta chain was found in a study of blood T cell repertoires in COVID-19 (dated by TCRdb to between 2020 and 2021). Notes on the research overall: The collaborator samples originated in the United States, Italy and Spain and spanned the acute and convalescent phases of COVID-19. The prospective study material was composed of cDNA or gDNA derived from T cells, B-cell-depleted T cells, or PBMCs. Deeply sampled blood TCRbeta repertoires from subjects exposed to, actively infected with, or recovered from COVID-19 were included in the dataset. A freely available public database, intended as a resource for researchers studying the immune response to SARS-CoV-2, is where the repertoires were released. Samples were obtained from the ongoing ImmuneRACE study (first 160 participants) and from 1,254 subjects provided by 6 global collaborators. Sample metadata almost always included a de-identified subject ID, COVID-19 status, age in years and sex. HLA class I and class II types, where available, came from metadata supplied by the sample provider rather than from assay-based typing.

In the prospective study, participants were roughly 18 to 90 years old, resided in fewer than 25 geographic areas of the United States, and were enrolled through a virtual design. Cohort assignment in the prospective study relied on participant-reported clinical history from a screening survey and a study questionnaire. Recovered participants in ImmuneRACE Cohort 3 were defined as having two consecutive negative NP/OP PCR tests, clearance from a healthcare professional, or resolution of symptoms. Mobile phlebotomists in the prospective study collected whole blood, serum and a nasopharyngeal or oropharyngeal swab from every participant. Additional blood draws and questionnaires over an approximately two-month period could optionally be provided by prospective study participants. Blood samples from the prospective study were shipped frozen or at room temperature prior to DNA extraction. As for this clone: Its antigen is unknown. Within one base of it there is no much larger clone, and no base qualities were kept.

The germline V gene (reference sequence) supplies CDR1 GTSNPN and CDR2 SVGIG. Deletion took 7 bases off V and 9 bases off J, with a span of 16 bases between the germline ends. From the cysteine through the phenylalanine, the CDR3 covers 13 amino acids. This entry keeps only the CDR3 DNA: 39 bases, framed from base 1. General findings and caveats noted by the study authors: The quantity of clinical and demographic metadata differed by source and by participant and was supplied without curation.

TCRbeta CDR3 regions were amplified from genomic DNA using the immunoSEQ Assay, a bias-controlled multiplex PCR. In the source study's methods: The number of nucleated cells in each sample was estimated by amplification of reference gene primers within the assay. To quantify the absolute abundance of each unique TCRbeta CDR3 rearrangement, sequence reads were collapsed and filtered. For each sample, productive Simpson clonality was calculated as the square root of Simpson's diversity index over productive rearrangements. Sourced from immuneACCESS, this table was stored by TCRdb with only in-frame sequences that have V and J called. A share of the clones is absent; for the studies checked, an unresolved V gene accounts for under half, and the remainder has no known explanation. V, J and clone size derive from that table, while D and trimming were established from the DNA sequence. The sample table holds some 200,000 clones, of which 89% were seen once. The ten top clones hold around 0.77% of the sample.

The TCR sequence derives from a young woman who had recovered from COVID-19. The sequence links TRBV30 to TRBJ1-6; the best D guess is TRBD1, with 6 bases matching. The sample was PBMCs or T cells enriched from blood (not recorded which). The nucleotide sequence is given as TGTGCCTCCCTCGGGGGGCAGAGTTCACCCCTCCACTTT. Translated, this is CASLGGQSSPLHF.